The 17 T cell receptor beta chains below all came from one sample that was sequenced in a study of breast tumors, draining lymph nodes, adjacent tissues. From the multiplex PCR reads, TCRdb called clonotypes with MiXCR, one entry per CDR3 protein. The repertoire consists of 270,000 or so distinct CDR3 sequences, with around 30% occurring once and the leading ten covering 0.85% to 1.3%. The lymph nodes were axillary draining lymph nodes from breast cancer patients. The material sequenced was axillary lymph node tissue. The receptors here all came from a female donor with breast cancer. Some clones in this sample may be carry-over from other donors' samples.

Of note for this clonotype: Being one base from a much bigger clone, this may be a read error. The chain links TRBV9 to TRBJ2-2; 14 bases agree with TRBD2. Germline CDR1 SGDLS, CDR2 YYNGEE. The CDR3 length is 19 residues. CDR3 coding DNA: TGTGCCAGCAGCGTAGTCCTACGACTAGCGGGAGGGTTCACCGGGGAGCTGTTATTT. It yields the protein CASSVVLRLAGGFTGELLF.

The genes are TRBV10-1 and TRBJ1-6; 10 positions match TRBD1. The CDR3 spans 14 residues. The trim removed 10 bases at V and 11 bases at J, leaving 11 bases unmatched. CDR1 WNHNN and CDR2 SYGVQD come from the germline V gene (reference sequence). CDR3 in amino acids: CAIWWDRGVPPLHF. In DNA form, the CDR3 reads TGCGCCATCTGGTGGGACAGGGGTGTCCCACCCCTCCACTTT.

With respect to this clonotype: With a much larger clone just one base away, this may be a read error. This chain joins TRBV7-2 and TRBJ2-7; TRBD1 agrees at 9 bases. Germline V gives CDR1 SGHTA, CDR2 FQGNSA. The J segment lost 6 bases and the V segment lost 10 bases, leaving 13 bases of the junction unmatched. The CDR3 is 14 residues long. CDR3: CATTDRGGTFEQYF. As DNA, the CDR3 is TGTGCCACAACTGACAGGGGGGGAACGTTCGAGCAGTACTTC.

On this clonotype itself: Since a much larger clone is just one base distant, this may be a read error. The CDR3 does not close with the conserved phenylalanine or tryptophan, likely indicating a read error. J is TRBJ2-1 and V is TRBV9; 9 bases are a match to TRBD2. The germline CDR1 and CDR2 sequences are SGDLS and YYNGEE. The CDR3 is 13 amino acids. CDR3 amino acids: CASNVAGAHEQFS. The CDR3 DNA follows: TGTGCCAGCAACGTAGCGGGAGCCCATGAGCAGTTCTCC.

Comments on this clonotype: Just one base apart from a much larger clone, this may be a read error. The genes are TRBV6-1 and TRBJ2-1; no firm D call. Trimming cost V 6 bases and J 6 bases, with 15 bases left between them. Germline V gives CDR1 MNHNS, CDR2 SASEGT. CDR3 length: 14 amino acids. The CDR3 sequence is CASRLEPAANEQFF. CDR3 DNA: TGTGCCAGCAGGCTCGAGCCAGCAGCCAATGAGCAGTTCTTC.

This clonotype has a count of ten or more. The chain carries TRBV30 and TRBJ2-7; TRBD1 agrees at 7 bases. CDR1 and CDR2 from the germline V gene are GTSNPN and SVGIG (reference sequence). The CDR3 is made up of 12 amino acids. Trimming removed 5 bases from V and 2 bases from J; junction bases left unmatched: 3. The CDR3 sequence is CAWRTGAYEQYF. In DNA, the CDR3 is TGTGCCTGGCGGACAGGAGCCTACGAGCAGTACTTC. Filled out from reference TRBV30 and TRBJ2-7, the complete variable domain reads SQTIHQWPATLVQPVGSPLSLECTVEGTSNPNLYWYRQAAGRGLQLLFYSVGIGQISSEVPQNLSASRPQDRQFILSSKKLLLSDSGFYLCAWRTGAYEQYFGPGTRLTVT.

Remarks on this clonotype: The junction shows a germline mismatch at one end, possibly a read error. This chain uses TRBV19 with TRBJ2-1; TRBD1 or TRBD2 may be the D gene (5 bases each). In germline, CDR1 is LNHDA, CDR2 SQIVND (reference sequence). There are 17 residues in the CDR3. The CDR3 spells CASSIYGTGTRPNEQSF. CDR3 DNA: TGTGCCAGTAGTATATATGGGACCGGGACCAGACCCAATGAGCAGTCCTTC.

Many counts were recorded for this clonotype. The CDR3 loop reads CASSVGASYEQYF. CDR3 bases: TGTGCCAGCAGCGTAGGGGCGTCCTACGAGCAGTACTTC. The chain joins TRBV9 to TRBJ2-7; D unclear. CDR1 SGDLS and CDR2 YYNGEE come from the germline V gene. This CDR3 is built from 13 residues. The V end was cut by 0 bases, the J end by 1 base, with 5 bases between.

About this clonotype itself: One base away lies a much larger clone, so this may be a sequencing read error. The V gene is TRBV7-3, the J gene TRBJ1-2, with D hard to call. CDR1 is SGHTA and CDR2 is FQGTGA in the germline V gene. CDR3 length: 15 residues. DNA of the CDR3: TGTGCCAGCAGCTTGGACGCAGGCCAGAACTATGGCTACCCCTTC. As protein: CASSLDAGQNYGYPF. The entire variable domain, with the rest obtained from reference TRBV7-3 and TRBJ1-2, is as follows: GAGVSQTPSNKVTEKGKYVELRCDPISGHTALYWYRQSLGQGPEFLIYFQGTGAADDSGLPNDRFFAVRPEGSVSTLKIQRTERGDSAVYLCASSLDAGQNYGYPFGSGTRLTVV.

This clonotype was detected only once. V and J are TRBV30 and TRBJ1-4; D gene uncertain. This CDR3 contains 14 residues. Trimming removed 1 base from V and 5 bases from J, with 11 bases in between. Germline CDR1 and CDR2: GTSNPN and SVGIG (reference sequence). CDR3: CAWSEGAPNEKLFF. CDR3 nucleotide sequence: TGTGCCTGGAGTGAAGGAGCACCAAATGAAAAACTGTTTTTT.

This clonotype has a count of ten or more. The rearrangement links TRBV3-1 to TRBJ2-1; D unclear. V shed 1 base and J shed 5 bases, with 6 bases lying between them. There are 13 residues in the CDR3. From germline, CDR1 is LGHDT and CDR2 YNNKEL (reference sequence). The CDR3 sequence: CASSQGVHNEQFF. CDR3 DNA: TGTGCCAGCAGCCAAGGTGTTCACAATGAGCAGTTCTTC.

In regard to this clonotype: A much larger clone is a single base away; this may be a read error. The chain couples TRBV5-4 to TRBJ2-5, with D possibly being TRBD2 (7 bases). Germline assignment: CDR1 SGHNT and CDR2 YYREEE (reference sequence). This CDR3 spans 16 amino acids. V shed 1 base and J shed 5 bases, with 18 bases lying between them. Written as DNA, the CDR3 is TGTGCCAGCAGCTTGTGGCTAGGGGGAGGGGGTGAGACCCAGTACTTC. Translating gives CASSLWLGGGGETQYF.

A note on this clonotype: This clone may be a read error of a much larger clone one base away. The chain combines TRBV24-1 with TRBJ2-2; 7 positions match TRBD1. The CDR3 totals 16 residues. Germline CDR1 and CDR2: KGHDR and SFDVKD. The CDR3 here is CTTSDYGTVSGGELFF. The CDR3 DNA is TGTACCACCAGTGATTACGGGACAGTTTCTGGCGGGGAGCTGTTTTTT.

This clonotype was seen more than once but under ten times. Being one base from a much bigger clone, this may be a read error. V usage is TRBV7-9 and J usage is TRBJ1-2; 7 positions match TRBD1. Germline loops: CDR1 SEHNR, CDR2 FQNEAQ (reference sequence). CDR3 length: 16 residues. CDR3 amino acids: CASSDDRVLVNYGHTF. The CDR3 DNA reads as TGTGCCAGCAGCGACGACAGGGTTCTGGTTAACTATGGCCACACCTTC.

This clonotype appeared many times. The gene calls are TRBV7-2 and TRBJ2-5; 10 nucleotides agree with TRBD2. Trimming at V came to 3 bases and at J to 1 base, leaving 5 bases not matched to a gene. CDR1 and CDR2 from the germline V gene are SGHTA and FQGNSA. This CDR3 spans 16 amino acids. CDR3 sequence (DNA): TGTGCCAGCAGCTTCGGGGCTAGCGGGAGCCAAGAGACCCAGTACTTC. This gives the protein CASSFGASGSQETQYF.

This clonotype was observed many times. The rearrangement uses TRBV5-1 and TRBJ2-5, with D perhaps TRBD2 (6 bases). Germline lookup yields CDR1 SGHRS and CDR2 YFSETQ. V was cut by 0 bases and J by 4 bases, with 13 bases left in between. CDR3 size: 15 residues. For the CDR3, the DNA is TGCGCCAGCAGCTTGGTTGGGGGGAACCCAGAGACCCAGTACTTC. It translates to CASSLVGGNPETQYF.

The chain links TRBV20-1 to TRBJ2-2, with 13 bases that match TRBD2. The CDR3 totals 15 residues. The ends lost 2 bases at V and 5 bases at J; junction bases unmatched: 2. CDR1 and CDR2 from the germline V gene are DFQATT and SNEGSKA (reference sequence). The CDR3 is CSARKTSGGTGELFF. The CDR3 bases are TGCAGTGCTAGAAAGACTAGCGGGGGGACCGGGGAGCTGTTTTTT.